A single sample is the source of the 4 T cell receptor beta chains below, sequenced in a study of glioma-infiltrating T cells. TCR alpha and beta CDR3 regions were amplified from RNA using iRepertoire nested multiplex PCR. Via MiXCR, TCRdb re-called the multiplex PCR reads, giving one row per CDR3 protein. In the table there are some 180,000 distinct CDR3 sequences, roughly 32% of which are singletons. Source material: glioma tissue, nonneoplastic brain tissue, or PBMCs (not recorded which). These receptors originate from a human donor with low-grade glioma or glioblastoma, undergoing nonglioma brain surgery, or in good health (not recorded which).

This clonotype was found many times. This chain connects TRBV20-1 to TRBJ2-5, with D maybe TRBD2 (5 bases). This CDR3 region has 13 residues. V lost 3 bases and J 1 base, leaving 9 bases between the germline ends. Germline V CDR1 and CDR2: DFQATT, SNEGSKA (reference sequence). CDR3 loop: CSASGNLQETQYF. The CDR3 DNA is TGCAGTGCTAGCGGGAACCTCCAAGAGACCCAGTACTTC.

This chain connects TRBV27 to TRBJ2-7; 9 bases match TRBD2. Trimming at V came to 2 bases and at J to 2 bases, leaving 10 bases not matched to a gene. The CDR3 is 17 amino acids. The germline V gene encodes CDR1 MNHEY and CDR2 SMNVEV (reference sequence). The CDR3 DNA is TGTGCCAGCAGTTTACTAGCGGGAAGCACTCCCGCCTACGAGCAGTACTTC. This codes for CASSLLAGSTPAYEQYF.

This clonotype has at least ten counts. The J gene is TRBJ2-7, the V gene TRBV6-2 or TRBV6-3; the match to TRBD1 covers 10 bases. The CDR3 consists of 15 residues. Trimming removed 5 bases from V and 3 bases from J; junction bases left unmatched: 7. From germline, CDR1 is MNHEY and CDR2 SVGEGT. The CDR3 sequence: CASSPEGQGNYEQYF. The DNA for the CDR3 is TGTGCCAGCAGTCCTGAGGGACAGGGGAACTACGAGCAGTACTTC.

Remarks on this clonotype: A much larger clone sits a single nucleotide away, making a read error possible. The chain uses TRBV12-3 or TRBV12-4 and TRBJ2-7; D is unclear. Deletions cut 1 base from V and 1 base from J, with 8 bases between. The CDR3 loop spans 14 amino acids. CDR3 amino acids: CASSLEDDSYEQYF. The CDR3 coding sequence is TGTGCCAGCAGTTTAGAGGACGATTCCTACGAGCAGTACTTC.